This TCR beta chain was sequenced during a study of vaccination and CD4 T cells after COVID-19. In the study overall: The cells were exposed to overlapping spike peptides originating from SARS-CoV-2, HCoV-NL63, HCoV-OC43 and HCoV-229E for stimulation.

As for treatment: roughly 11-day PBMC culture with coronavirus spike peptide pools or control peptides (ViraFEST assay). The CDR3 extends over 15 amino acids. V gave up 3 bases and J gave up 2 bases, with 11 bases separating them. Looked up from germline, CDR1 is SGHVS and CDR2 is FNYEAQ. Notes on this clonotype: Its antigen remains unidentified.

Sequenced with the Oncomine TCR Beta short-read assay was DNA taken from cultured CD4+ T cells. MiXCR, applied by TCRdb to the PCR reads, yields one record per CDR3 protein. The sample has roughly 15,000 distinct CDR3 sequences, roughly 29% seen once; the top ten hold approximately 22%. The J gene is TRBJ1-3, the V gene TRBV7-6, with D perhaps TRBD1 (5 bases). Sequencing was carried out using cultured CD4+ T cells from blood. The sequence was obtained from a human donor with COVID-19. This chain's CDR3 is CASSFGGATGNTIYF. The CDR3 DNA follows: TGTGCCAGCAGCTTTGGTGGGGCTACTGGAAACACCATATATTTT.